The present entry profiles one TCR beta chain with its context. This clonotype occurred many times. What antigen it recognizes has not been identified. No qualities accompany the bases; no much larger clone lies one base away. Ophthalmopathy patients had moderately to severely active disease, Clinical Activity Score of at least 3, NOSPECS grade of at least 4, and disease duration under 3 months. Anyone with other autoimmune diseases, uncontrolled infections, pregnancy or lactation was excluded from the study. Diagnosis relied on clinical symptoms, serum thyroxine, TRAb, thyroid ultrasound and orbital computed tomography. Ficoll-Paque density gradient centrifugation was used to isolate PBMCs from 8.5 to 10 ml of fresh peripheral blood. Total RNA was extracted using Trizol reagent, and RNA quality was checked on an Agilent 2100 Bioanalyzer. These data come from a study of Graves' ophthalmopathy and Graves' hyperthyroidism listed by TCRdb under 2018. About the study as a whole: Peripheral blood was collected at initial diagnosis, prior to any treatment. To explore V-J signatures distinguishing ophthalmopathy from hyperthyroidism, a discovery set of 100 or so patients (around 44 ophthalmopathy, about 57 stable hyperthyroidism) was enrolled. In roughly 6 hyperthyroidism patients, T-cell repertoires of thyroid tissue and blood were compared. The study used signatures of the TCR beta repertoire to tell Graves' ophthalmopathy apart from Graves' hyperthyroidism and to predict which patients would progress to ophthalmopathy. In total, 135 blood samples were TCR-sequenced: some 40 ophthalmopathy, some 80 hyperthyroidism and roughly 17 hyperthyroidism-to-ophthalmopathy patients. For training and testing, the 100 patients in the discovery cohort were randomly divided in a 7:3 ratio. Once sampling was done, hyperthyroidism patients were given methimazole at a starting dose of 30 mg daily, while ophthalmopathy patients were given high-dose intravenous methylprednisolone. The independent validation cohort included 18 hyperthyroidism patients plus 17 patients who later progressed from hyperthyroidism to ophthalmopathy. The study at large found these results: No statistical method was used to set the sample size in advance, and the investigators knew which group each participant was assigned to. In cross-validation, the 13-signature model distinguished ophthalmopathy from stable hyperthyroidism with approximately 88% sensitivity and roughly 81% specificity, and in the test set the corresponding values were roughly 80% and 76%. Most of the expanded thyroid clonotypes with a frequency above 0.001 were also detected in blood, and it was suggested that the thyroid immune response may be reflected by blood repertoires. In validation, the model predicted ophthalmopathy progression with 55% to 71% sensitivity and approximately 72% specificity; fewer than 15 predicted patients were CT-confirmed with GO in a median of 6.5 months.

Reading the germline V gene (reference sequence) gives CDR1 MNHEY and CDR2 SMNVEV. Including the terminal cysteine and phenylalanine, the CDR3 comprises 13 residues. Only the CDR3 DNA stays, 39 bases, in frame from base 1. V and J are truncated by 6 bases and 3 bases respectively, leaving an intervening sequence of 8 bases. For repertoire sequencing, TCR beta CDR3 regions were amplified from RNA transcripts. A first-round RT-PCR used HTBI primers with the Qiagen OneStep RT-PCR kit, followed by a second-round multiplex PCR, size selection and purification. The libraries underwent paired-end sequencing with 100 bp reads on an Illumina HiSeq2000. From the authors' description of their analysis: SOAPnuke was used to process the reads, removing any read that contained adapters or uncalled bases, had a mean Phred below 15, or lacked an exact match to the constant primer or identifier. High-quality paired reads were merged with COPE v1.2.5. Clonotypes were defined as unique nucleotide sequences and were aligned to IMGT TRB V, D and J references using MiTCR v1.1. The analysis was limited to V-J combinations with a frequency above 0.0001, which together covered 99.2% of repertoires. A TCR clonal expansion and chaos score per V-J combination was defined as the ratio of F50 clonal expansion to chaos observed in the TCRdist matrix. Welch's t-statistics and random forest were used to reduce the features to 10 to 15 V-J combinations, which were then used as input to a naive Bayes classifier. The Morisita-Horn index was used to measure how similar the thyroid and blood repertoires were. In TCRdb, the public reads were trimmed at Q25 with fastp and aligned with MiXCR, with productive beta chains retained. Each CDR3 protein gets just one entry, which takes the most common genes and DNA from the rows behind it. TCRdb's processing, not the authors', yielded these V and J calls. Present in this sample are a few hundred thousand distinct CDR3 sequences, under 25% of which were seen just once. The ten largest clones take up approximately 40% of the sample.

This chain is built from TRBV27 and TRBJ2-2, with the D gene call left open. This clonotype was sampled from a woman aged 50 to 60 with Graves' ophthalmopathy. Donor details come from another sample of the same person, matched by shared clones. The sequencing sample was made of peripheral blood. The nucleotides are TGTGCCAGCAGGCCAACAGACACCGGGGAGCTGTTTTTT. It codes for CASRPTDTGELFF.